This T cell receptor (beta chain) comes out of a study of cytomegalovirus exposure and HLA in healthy donors. General observations from the study: Later work found most CMV-associated TCR beta chains apparently HLA-restricted. It is likely that the observed cluster of highly shared sequence variants was a sequencing artifact.

This CDR3 region has 15 residues. V was pared by 5 bases and J by 6 bases, with 18 bases between. CDR1 and CDR2 from the germline V gene are MNHEY and SVGAGI. A note on this clone: Its antigen is not identified.

The PCR ran on 60 Vbeta and 13 Jbeta primers. Some clones are missing from TCRdb's copy, which holds only in-frame ones; the method was immunoSEQ multiplex PCR. The sample shows about 210,000 clones, roughly 73% of them seen only once. Sequencing input: PBMCs. The chain employs TRBV6-5 and TRBJ2-3; possibly TRBD2 for D (6 bases). This TCR was recovered from a boy younger than 18 in good health and CMV-seronegative. The CDR3 protein is CASSVGTPQRDTQYF. The CDR3 nucleotides are TGTGCCAGCAGTGTCGGGACTCCGCAGCGCGATACGCAGTATTTT.